The sequence of this T cell receptor (beta chain) was determined in a study of blood T cell repertoires in COVID-19. At the level of the study: The United States, Italy and Spain were the sources of the acute and convalescent COVID-19 samples.

Participant reports of clinical history set cohort assignment. Methods used by the authors: By means of reference gene primer amplification, nucleated cell counts were estimated. Measured with immunoSEQ multiplex PCR; TCRdb has only the in-frame clones, and not every one. For V, J and clone size, that table is used; D and trimming come from the DNA. This sample has about 380,000 clones; 88% occur once, and the top ten carry about 1.2%. This CDR3 is 13 amino acids long. CDR1 and CDR2 from the germline V gene are LNHDA and SQIVND (reference sequence). V was clipped by 7 bases and J by 8 bases; unmatched bases: 7.

J is TRBJ1-4 and V is TRBV19; 7 positions agree with TRBD1. The specimen sequenced was PBMCs or T cells enriched from blood (not recorded which). The receptor was derived from a woman between 18 and 29 years old who had recovered from COVID-19. The CDR3 DNA reads TGTGCCAGTATGGAACAGGGGAGAGAAAAACTGTTTTTT. Its protein product is CASMEQGREKLFF.